This is a list of T cell receptor beta chains from one sample in a study of blood T cell repertoires in COVID-19. Measured with immunoSEQ multiplex PCR; TCRdb has only the in-frame clones, and not every one. The repertoire holds nearly 80,000 clones, with roughly 90% as singletons. Source material: peripheral blood. The receptor source for this set is a woman of 80 years or more with acute or convalescent COVID-19. Each CDR3 is given with its conserved first and last residue. The D gene is left open where the match is weak.

v_gene | d_gene | CDR3aa
TRBV5-1 | TRBD1 | CASSLGGGVHTGELFF
TRBV11-2 | NA | CASSFSGNTDTQYF
TRBV7-6 | NA | CASSLTLTGIDSPLHF
TRBV6-1 | TRBD1 | CASSDGTVSYEQYF
TRBV3-1/TRBV3-2 | NA | CASSTGTTAKNIQYF
TRBV7-9 | TRBD1 | CASSPDRYNEQFF
TRBV18 | TRBD1 | CASSPPRGLGFTGNTIYF
TRBV6-5 | NA | CASSSPYRGIPEAFF
TRBV5-1 | TRBD2 | CASSLWTSGYNEQFF
TRBV5-4 | TRBD1 | CASSLGQGAEAFF
TRBV5-4 | TRBD2 | CASSLKAGGSYNEQFF
TRBV5-4 | NA | CASSLDSGTGNTIYF
TRBV21-1 | NA | CASSKLHGTGKVYEQYF
TRBV5-4 | NA | CASQLGEGWGTEAFF
TRBV18 | TRBD1 | CASSPRQGDNQPQHF
TRBV2 | TRBD2 | CATGLAGGPVTGELFF
TRBV5-1 | NA | CASSLRTEGGGYTF
TRBV19 | NA | CASKGGERRGSSGYNEQFF
TRBV5-1 | TRBD1 | CASSLGQGGRVETQYF
TRBV14 | TRBD1 | CASRDRSFGEQYF
TRBV15 | NA | CATSIERSYPNYGYTF
TRBV3-1/TRBV3-2 | NA | CASSQDFGQDSPLHF
TRBV5-5 | TRBD1 | CASSLLGTGGNYGYTF
TRBV5-1 | NA | CASGQGGNSGANVLTF
TRBV28 | NA | CASSFGYEQYF
TRBV18 | NA | CASSPSSEQFF
TRBV21-1 | NA | CASSNRGLAENYEQYF
TRBV6-4 | TRBD1 | CASSDQAGTGHYTF
TRBV6-5 | TRBD1 | CASSKPGTGYYEQYF
TRBV7-9 | NA | CASSFAGSNTGELFF
TRBV27 | TRBD2 | CASSLAGGPANEQFF
TRBV28 | TRBD2 | CASRSGGTVQETQYF
TRBV5-1 | NA | CASSLGQIVTDTQYF
TRBV27 | TRBD2 | CASSLSASGGTQYF
TRBV9 | NA | CASSVGRGVNGYTF
TRBV28 | NA | CASRSPENKAFF
TRBV4-2 | NA | CASSRTGTLNTGELFF
TRBV7-2 | TRBD2 | CASSTSYGGYNEQFF
TRBV2 | NA | CASSETRNEQFF
TRBV6-2/TRBV6-3 | TRBD1 | CASSYPHRGNQDGYTF
TRBV10-3 | NA | CAISNRDGLTEAFF
TRBV12-3/TRBV12-4 | NA | CASSRREETQYF
TRBV6-1 | NA | CASSAQGGSRGVNYGYTF
TRBV19 | NA | CASSIDRYPTPGYTF
TRBV2 | TRBD2 | CASSESLRLAGKETQYF
TRBV11-3 | TRBD2 | CASSSGGSSYEQYF
TRBV4-1 | TRBD2 | CASSSGLHSTDTQYF
TRBV5-4 | TRBD1 | CASSPGQGLGEKLFF
TRBV5-1 | NA | CASSTQTGMSNEKLFF
TRBV10-2 | TRBD1 | CASSGYTGGTINQPQHF
TRBV4-3 | NA | CASSQDWESNQPQHF
TRBV18 | NA | CASSPPASLVETQYF
TRBV10-1 | TRBD1 | CATRTGTGNSPTGELFF
TRBV5-6 | NA | CASTTTGGSGNTIYF
TRBV25-1 | NA | CASTKDSNVYGYTF
TRBV3-1/TRBV3-2 | TRBD1 | CASSHRTGNSPLHF
TRBV20-1 | NA | CSASSGVPQHF
TRBV4-2 | TRBD1 | CASSQVHDRGSYEQYF
TRBV6-5 | NA | CASSRNGAYKNIQYF
TRBV2 | NA | CASITRQAGNEQFF